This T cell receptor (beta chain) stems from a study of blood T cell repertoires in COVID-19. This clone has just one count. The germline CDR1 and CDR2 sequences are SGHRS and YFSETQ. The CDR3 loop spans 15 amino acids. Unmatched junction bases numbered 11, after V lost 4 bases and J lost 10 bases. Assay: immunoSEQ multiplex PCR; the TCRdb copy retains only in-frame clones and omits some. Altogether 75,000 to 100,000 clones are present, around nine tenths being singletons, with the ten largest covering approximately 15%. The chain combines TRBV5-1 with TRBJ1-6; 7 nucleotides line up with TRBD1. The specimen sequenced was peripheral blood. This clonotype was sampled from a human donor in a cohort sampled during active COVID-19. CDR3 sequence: CASSGQAGNFSPLHF. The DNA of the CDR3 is TGCGCCAGCAGCGGACAGGCAGGGAATTTCTCACCCCTCCACTTT.